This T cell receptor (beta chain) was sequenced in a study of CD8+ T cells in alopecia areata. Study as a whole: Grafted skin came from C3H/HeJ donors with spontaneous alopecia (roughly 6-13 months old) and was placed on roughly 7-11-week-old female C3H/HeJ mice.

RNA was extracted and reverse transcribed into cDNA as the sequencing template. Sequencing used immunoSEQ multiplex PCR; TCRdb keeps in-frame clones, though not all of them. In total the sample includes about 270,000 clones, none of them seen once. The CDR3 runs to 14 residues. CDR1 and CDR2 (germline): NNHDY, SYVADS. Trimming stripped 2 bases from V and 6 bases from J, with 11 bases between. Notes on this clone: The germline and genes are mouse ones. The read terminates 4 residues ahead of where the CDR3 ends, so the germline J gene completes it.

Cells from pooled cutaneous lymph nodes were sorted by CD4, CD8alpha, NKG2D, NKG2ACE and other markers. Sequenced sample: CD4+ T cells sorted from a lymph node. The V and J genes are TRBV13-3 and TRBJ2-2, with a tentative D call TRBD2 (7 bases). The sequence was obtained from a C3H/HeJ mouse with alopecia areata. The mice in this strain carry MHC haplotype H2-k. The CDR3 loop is CASSEGGDPGQLYF. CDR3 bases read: TGTGCCAGCAGTGAAGGGGGGGATCCCGGG. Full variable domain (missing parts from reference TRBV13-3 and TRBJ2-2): EAAVTQSPRSKVAVTGGKVTLSCHQTNNHDYMYWYRQDTGHGLRLIHYSYVADSTEKGDIPDGYKASRPSQENFSLILELASLSQTAVYFCASSEGGDPGQLYFGEGSKLTVL.